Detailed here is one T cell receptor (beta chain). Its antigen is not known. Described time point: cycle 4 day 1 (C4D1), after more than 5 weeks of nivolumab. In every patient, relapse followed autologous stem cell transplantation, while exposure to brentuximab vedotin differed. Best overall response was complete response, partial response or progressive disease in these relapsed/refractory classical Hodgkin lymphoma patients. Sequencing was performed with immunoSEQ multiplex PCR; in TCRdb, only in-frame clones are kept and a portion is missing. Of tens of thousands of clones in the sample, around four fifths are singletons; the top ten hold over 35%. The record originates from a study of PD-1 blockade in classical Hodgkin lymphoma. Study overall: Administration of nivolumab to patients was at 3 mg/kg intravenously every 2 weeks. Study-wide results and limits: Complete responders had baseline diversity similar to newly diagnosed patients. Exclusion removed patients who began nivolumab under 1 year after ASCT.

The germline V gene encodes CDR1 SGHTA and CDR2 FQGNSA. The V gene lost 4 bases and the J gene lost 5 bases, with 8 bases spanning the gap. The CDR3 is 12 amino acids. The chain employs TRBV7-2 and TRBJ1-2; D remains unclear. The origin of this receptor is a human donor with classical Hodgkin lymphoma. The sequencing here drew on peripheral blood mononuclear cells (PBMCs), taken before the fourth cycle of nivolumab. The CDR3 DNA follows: TGTGCCAGCAGCTCCGCCTTTTATGGCTACACCTTC. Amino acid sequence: CASSSAFYGYTF.